This TCR beta chain was sequenced for a study of shared clonotypes between healthy human individuals. The germline V gene has CDR1 SQVTM and CDR2 ANQGSEA. The CDR3 consists of 11 residues. The germline V and J ends were trimmed by 4 bases and 7 bases, with 10 bases remaining between them. Naivety among CD8 cells was defined by CD45RO negativity and positive CCR7 selection, thereby excluding terminally differentiated effector memory CD45RA+ cells. This table comes from immunoSEQ multiplex PCR, and its TCRdb copy is limited to in-frame clones, with some not included. The data contain about 2 million clones, about 95% of them singletons.

This chain uses TRBV29-1 with TRBJ1-1; tentatively, D is TRBD1 (5 bases). The source material was naive CD8+ T cells sorted from blood. This TCR was sampled from a man between 18 and 35 years old in good health. CDR3 amino acids: CSVGGTGEAFF. As DNA, the CDR3 is TGCAGCGTTGGAGGGACCGGTGAAGCTTTCTTT. The whole variable domain, filled in from reference TRBV29-1 and TRBJ1-1, reads SAVISQKPSRDICQRGTSLTIQCQVDSQVTMMFWYRQQPGQSLTLIATANQGSEATYESGFVIDKFPISRPNLTFSTLTVSNMSPEDSSIYLCSVGGTGEAFFGQGTRLTVV.